This TCR beta chain was observed in a study of blood T cell repertoires in COVID-19 (dated by TCRdb to about 2020). Regarding the research as a whole: Samples covering the acute and convalescent phases of COVID-19 were provided by collaborators in the United States, Italy and Spain. Samples came from the ongoing ImmuneRACE study (first 160 participants) plus 1,254 subjects from 6 global collaborators. HLA class I and class II types, where available, came from metadata supplied by the sample provider rather than from assay-based typing. The repertoires were made available in a free public database intended to serve as a resource for research on the immune response to SARS-CoV-2. Sample metadata almost always included a de-identified subject ID, COVID-19 status, age in years and sex. The prospective study material was composed of cDNA or gDNA derived from T cells, B-cell-depleted T cells, or PBMCs. The dataset comprised deeply sampled blood TCRbeta repertoires from subjects exposed to, actively infected with, or recovered from COVID-19.

The study at large found these results: The amount of clinical and demographic metadata varied by source and participant and was provided uncurated.

The CDR3 covers 15 residues, taking in both the cysteine and the phenylalanine. Of all the DNA, just the CDR3 is kept, 45 bases in frame from base 1. From a lookup of the germline V gene, CDR1 and CDR2 are MDHEN and SYDVKM. V and J are trimmed by 6 bases and 2 bases, and the gene matches miss 6 bases of the junction. The immunoSEQ Assay, a bias-controlled multiplex PCR, was used to amplify TCRbeta CDR3 regions from genomic DNA. As for the original processing: The number of nucleated cells in each sample was estimated by amplification of reference gene primers within the assay. To quantify the absolute abundance of each unique TCRbeta CDR3 rearrangement, sequence reads were collapsed and filtered. For each sample, productive Simpson clonality was calculated by taking the square root of Simpson's diversity index across productive rearrangements. In its TCRdb copy, this immuneACCESS table keeps in-frame sequences only and misses some clones. Where compared with another copy, unresolved V genes explain less than half of these, and the others have no known cause. V, J and clone size are taken as reported in that table, and D and trimming were inferred from the DNA itself. The sample table contains some 60,000 clones; only one count was recorded for more than 60% of them. The top ten clones comprise roughly a sixth of the sample.

The collaborating institutions used their own protocols to collect whole blood in K2EDTA tubes. For TCRbeta analysis, collaborator samples were shipped as frozen whole blood, as isolated PBMCs, or as DNA extracted from either sample type. This clone was seen repeatedly, ten times or more. Its antigen remains undetermined. Base qualities are not recorded, but no much larger clone differs from it by a single base. The TCR sequence derives from a woman between 45 and 65 years old with active or convalescent COVID-19. Source material: peripheral blood. In this chain, TRBV28 is recombined with TRBJ2-5; TRBD2 aligns with 10 central bases. At the DNA level, the sequence is TGTGCCAGCAGACCGGAGACTAGCGGGCAAGAGACCCAGTACTTC. It encodes CASRPETSGQETQYF.